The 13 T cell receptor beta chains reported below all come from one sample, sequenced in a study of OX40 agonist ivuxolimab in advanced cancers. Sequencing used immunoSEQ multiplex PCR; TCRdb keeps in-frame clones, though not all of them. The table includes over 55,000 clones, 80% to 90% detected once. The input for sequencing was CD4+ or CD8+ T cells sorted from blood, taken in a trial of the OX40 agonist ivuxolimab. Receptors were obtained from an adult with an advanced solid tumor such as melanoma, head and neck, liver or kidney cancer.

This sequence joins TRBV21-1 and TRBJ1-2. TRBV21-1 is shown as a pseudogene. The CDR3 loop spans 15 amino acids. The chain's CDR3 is CASSTWTDLGYGYTF. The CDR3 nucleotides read TGTGCCAGCAGCACCTGGACGGATCTTGGCTATGGCTACACCTTC.

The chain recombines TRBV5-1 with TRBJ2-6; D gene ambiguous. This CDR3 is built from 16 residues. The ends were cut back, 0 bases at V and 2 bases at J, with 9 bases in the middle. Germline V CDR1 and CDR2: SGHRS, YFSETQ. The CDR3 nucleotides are TGCGCCAGCAGCTTGGTTTGGGGTACTGGGGCCAACGTCCTGACTTTC. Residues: CASSLVWGTGANVLTF.

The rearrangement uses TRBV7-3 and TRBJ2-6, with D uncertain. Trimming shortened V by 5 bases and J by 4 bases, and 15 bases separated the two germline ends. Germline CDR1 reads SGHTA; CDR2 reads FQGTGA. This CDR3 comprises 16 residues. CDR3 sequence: CASSNPGEAGANVLTF. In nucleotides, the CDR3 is TGTGCCAGCAGCAATCCCGGTGAGGCCGGGGCCAACGTCCTGACTTTC.

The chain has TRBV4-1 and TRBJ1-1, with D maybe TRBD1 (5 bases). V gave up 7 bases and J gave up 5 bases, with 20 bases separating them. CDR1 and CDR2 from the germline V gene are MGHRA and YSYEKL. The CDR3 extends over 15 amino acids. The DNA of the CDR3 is TGCGCCAGCAAATTCATGGGGTTCGGGACGACTGAAGCTTTCTTT. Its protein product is CASKFMGFGTTEAFF.

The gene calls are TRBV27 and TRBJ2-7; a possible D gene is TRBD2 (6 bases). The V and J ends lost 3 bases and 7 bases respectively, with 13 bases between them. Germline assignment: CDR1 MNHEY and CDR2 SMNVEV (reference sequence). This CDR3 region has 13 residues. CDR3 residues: CASSFGGREEQYF. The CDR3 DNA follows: TGTGCCAGCAGTTTTGGGGGGAGAGAAGAGCAGTACTTC.

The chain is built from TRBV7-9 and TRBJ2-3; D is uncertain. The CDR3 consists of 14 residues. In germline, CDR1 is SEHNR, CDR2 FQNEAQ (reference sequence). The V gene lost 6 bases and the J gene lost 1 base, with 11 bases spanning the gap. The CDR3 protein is CASRLPPGTDTQYF. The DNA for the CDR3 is TGTGCCAGCAGACTACCGCCGGGCACAGATACGCAGTATTTT.

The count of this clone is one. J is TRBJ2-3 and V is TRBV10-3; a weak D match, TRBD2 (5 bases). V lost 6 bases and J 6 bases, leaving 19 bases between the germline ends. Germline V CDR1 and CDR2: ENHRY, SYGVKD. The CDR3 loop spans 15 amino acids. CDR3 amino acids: CAISASGGGGDTQYF. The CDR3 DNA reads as TGTGCCATCAGCGCATCGGGCGGAGGTGGGGATACGCAGTATTTT.

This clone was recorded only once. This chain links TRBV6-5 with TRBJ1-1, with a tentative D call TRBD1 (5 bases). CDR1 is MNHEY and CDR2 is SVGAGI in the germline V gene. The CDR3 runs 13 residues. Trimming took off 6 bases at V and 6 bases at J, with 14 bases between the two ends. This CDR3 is CASRRTGRAEAFF. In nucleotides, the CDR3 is TGTGCCAGCAGACGTACGGGGCGGGCTGAAGCTTTCTTT.

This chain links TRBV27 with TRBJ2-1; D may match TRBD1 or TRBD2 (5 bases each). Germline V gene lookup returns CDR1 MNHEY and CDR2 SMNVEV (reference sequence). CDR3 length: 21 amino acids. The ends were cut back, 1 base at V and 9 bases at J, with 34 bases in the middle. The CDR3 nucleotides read TGTGCCAGCAGTTTATTTTGTTTCTCTCGGGGTCAGCGGAGTGAGGGGTGTGAGCAGTTCTTC. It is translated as CASSLFCFSRGQRSEGCEQFF.

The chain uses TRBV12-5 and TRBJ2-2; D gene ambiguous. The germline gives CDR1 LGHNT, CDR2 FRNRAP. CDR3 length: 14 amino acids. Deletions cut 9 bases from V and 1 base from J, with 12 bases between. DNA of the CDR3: TGTGCTAGCGCTACAGACGGGAACACCGGGGAGCTGTTTTTT. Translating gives CASATDGNTGELFF.

CDR3 sequence reads: CASSLSRQNTGELFF. CDR3 nucleotides: TGTGCCAGCAGTTTATCGCGACAGAACACCGGGGAGCTGTTTTTT. The chain joins TRBV27 to TRBJ2-2, with D uncertain. The CDR3 contains 15 residues. The V end lost 0 bases, the J end lost 1 base, and 6 bases lay between the germline ends. CDR1 is MNHEY, CDR2 SMNVEV, per germline (reference sequence).

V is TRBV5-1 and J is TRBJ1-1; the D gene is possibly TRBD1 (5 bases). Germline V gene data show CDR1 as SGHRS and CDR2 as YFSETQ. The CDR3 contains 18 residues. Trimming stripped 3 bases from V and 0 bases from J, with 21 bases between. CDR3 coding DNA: TGCGCCAGCAGCTCGAAGGTTGGCCAGGGCACTATGAACACTGAAGCTTTCTTT. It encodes CASSSKVGQGTMNTEAFF.

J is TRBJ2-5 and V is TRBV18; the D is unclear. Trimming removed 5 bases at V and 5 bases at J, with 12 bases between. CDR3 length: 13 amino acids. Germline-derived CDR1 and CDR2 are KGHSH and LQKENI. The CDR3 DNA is TGTGCCAGCTCAAAGCAGGTCGACGAGACCCAGTACTTC. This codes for CASSKQVDETQYF.